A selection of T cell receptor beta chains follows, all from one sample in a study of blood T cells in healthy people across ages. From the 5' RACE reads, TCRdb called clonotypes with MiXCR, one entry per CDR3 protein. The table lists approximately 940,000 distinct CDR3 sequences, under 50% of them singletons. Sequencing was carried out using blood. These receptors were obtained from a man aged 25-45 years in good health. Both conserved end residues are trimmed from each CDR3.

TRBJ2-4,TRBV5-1,ASSLESGENIQY
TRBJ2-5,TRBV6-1,ASRGLSQETQY
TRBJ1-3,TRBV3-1,ASSPTLSGNTIY
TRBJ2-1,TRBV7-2,ASSPNSEQF
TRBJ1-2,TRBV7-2,ASSLRGQGYT
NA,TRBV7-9,ASSLGQGRWEQY
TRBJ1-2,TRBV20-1,SARPPAFARSHGYT
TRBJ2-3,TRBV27,ASSSDFPQGGTDTQY
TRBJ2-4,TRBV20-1,SAGWDIQY
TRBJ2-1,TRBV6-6,ASIASGGQAYNEQF
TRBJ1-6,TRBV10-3,AISESTGGHSPLH
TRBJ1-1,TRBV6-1,ASSVGQENTEAF
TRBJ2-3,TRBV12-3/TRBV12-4,ASSFDEGAPTQY
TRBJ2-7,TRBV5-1,ASSADSPWGEQY
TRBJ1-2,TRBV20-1,SASLSGYGYT
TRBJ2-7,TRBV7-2,ASSLGVGPTYEQY
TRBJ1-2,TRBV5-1,ASSPGDRGLGYT
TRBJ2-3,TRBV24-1,ATREGSNTDTQY
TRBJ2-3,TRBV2,ASNPRSTDTQY
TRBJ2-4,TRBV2,ASTGTSGGLKNIQY